The present T cell receptor (beta chain) was sequenced within a study of cytomegalovirus exposure and HLA in healthy donors. Findings and limits, study-wide: The study found most TCR sequences rare, yet found some public TCRs in many donors.

With 60 Vbeta and 13 Jbeta primers, the PCR was carried out. Assay used: immunoSEQ multiplex PCR; TCRdb lists only in-frame clones, some missing. Of some 90,000 clones in the sample, about two thirds were seen once. Points on this clone: Its cognate antigen is unknown.

The TCR sequence derives from a boy aged 5-17 years in good health and CMV-seropositive. Source material: PBMCs.

The CDR3 DNA is TGTGCCAGCAGCCCCTCGACAGGCGTCCTGACTTTC. The encoded protein is CASSPSTGVLTF. The chain couples TRBV7-9 to TRBJ2-6; maybe TRBD1 (6 bases). The CDR3 is 12 residues long. Trimming removed 5 bases from V and 12 bases from J, with 11 bases in between. The germline V gene has CDR1 SEHNR and CDR2 FQNEAQ (reference sequence).